Listed below are T cell receptor beta chains from one sample, sequenced in a study of T cells after yellow fever vaccination. Via MiXCR, TCRdb re-called the 5' RACE reads, giving one row per CDR3 protein. Of some 170,000 distinct CDR3 sequences listed, 7% to 10% are singletons. The source was CD8+ T cells sorted from PBMCs, collected 45 days after the yellow fever booster vaccination. These receptors all come from a man aged 18 to 30 who received the YFV17D yellow fever vaccine. CDR3s include the opening cysteine and the closing phenylalanine or tryptophan. A D gene is named only where the DNA matches it firmly. Clone size appears in some rows only: once, few, many, or a class for an expanded clone.

clone size	D gene	V gene	J gene	CDR3 protein	CDR3 DNA
many	NA	TRBV11-2	TRBJ2-2	CASSWGSGELFF	TGTGCCAGCAGCTGGGGGTCCGGGGAGCTGTTTTTT
NA	NA	TRBV29-1	TRBJ2-3	CSGEIQGITDTQYF	TGCAGCGGTGAGATACAGGGAATCACAGATACGCAGTATTTT
few	TRBD1	TRBV15	TRBJ2-5	CATSLGQGGKETQYF	TGTGCCACCAGCTTAGGACAGGGTGGGAAAGAGACCCAGTACTTC
many	NA	TRBV27	TRBJ2-5	CASSLSGTETQYF	TGTGCCAGCAGTTTGTCCGGAACAGAGACCCAGTACTTC
NA	TRBD2	TRBV29-1	TRBJ2-1	CSVGGGFRNEQFF	TGCAGCGTTGGGGGGGGGTTCCGTAATGAGCAGTTCTTC
NA	NA	TRBV15	TRBJ2-7	CATGKRAAYEQYF	TGTGCCACCGGGAAAAGGGCGGCCTACGAGCAGTACTTC
few	NA	TRBV30	TRBJ2-2	CAGTRGNTGELFF	TGTGCCGGGACCCGGGGTAACACCGGGGAGCTGTTTTTT
many	NA	TRBV4-3	TRBJ2-1	CASSPQGSYNEQFF	TGCGCCAGCAGCCCGCAGGGGTCCTACAATGAGCAGTTCTTC
NA	NA	TRBV12-3/TRBV12-4	TRBJ2-1	CASIDEKNEQFF	TGTGCCAGCATCGACGAAAAGAATGAGCAGTTCTTC
few	NA	TRBV12-3/TRBV12-4	TRBJ2-1	CASSPAGIEQFF	TGTGCCAGCAGCCCGGCGGGTATCGAGCAGTTCTTC
many	NA	TRBV6-2/TRBV6-3	TRBJ2-6	CASSYSSSGANVLTF	TGTGCCAGCAGTTATAGCAGCTCTGGGGCCAACGTCCTGACTTTC
many	NA	TRBV7-2	TRBJ1-1	CASSTRSAGEAFF	TGTGCCAGCAGCACCAGATCGGCGGGTGAAGCTTTCTTT
few	NA	TRBV5-5	TRBJ2-2	CASSLDRRHTGELFF	TGTGCCAGCAGCTTGGACAGGCGGCACACCGGGGAGCTGTTTTTT
few	NA	TRBV5-5	TRBJ2-7	CASSQNSRESSYEQYF	TGTGCCAGCAGCCAAAATTCCAGGGAGAGCTCCTACGAGCAGTACTTC
few	NA	TRBV12-3/TRBV12-4	TRBJ2-2	CASSSLASVTGELFF	TGTGCCAGCAGTTCTCTAGCGTCTGTGACCGGGGAGCTGTTTTTT
NA	NA	TRBV7-9	TRBJ2-7	CASSLEFYEQYF	TGTGCCAGCAGCTTAGAATTCTACGAGCAGTACTTC
NA	NA	TRBV4-1	TRBJ1-1	CASSQAGVNTEAFF	TGCGCCAGCAGCCAAGCCGGCGTGAACACTGAAGCTTTCTTT
few	NA	TRBV21-1	TRBJ2-7	CASSSKLAHSYEQYF	TGTGCCAGCAGCTCAAAGCTAGCCCACTCCTACGAGCAGTACTTC
NA	NA	TRBV7-9	TRBJ2-1	CASSLAFEQFF	TGTGCCAGCAGCTTAGCTTTTGAGCAGTTCTTC
few	NA	TRBV10-3	TRBJ1-1	CAISESGGTTEAFF	TGTGCCATCAGTGAGTCAGGGGGAACTACTGAAGCTTTCTTT
NA	TRBD2	TRBV19	TRBJ2-1	CASRKTSGGAHEQFF	TGTGCCAGTAGAAAGACTAGCGGGGGGGCACATGAGCAGTTCTTC
NA	NA	TRBV6-2/TRBV6-3	TRBJ1-1	CASSPARRGTEAFF	TGTGCCAGCAGCCCAGCCCGGCGGGGGACTGAAGCTTTCTTT
NA	TRBD2	TRBV18	TRBJ2-1	CASVGTSGYNEQFF	TGTGCCAGCGTGGGGACTAGCGGCTACAATGAGCAGTTCTTC
NA	NA	TRBV4-2	TRBJ2-1	CASSQVQGTSSYNEQFF	TGTGCCAGCAGCCAAGTGCAGGGGACCAGCTCCTACAATGAGCAGTTCTTC
few	NA	TRBV2	TRBJ2-1	CASSETGWYSYNEQFF	TGTGCCAGCAGTGAAACAGGGTGGTACTCCTACAATGAGCAGTTCTTC
few	NA	TRBV28	TRBJ1-2	CASSFKGFGGYTF	TGTGCCAGCAGTTTCAAAGGGTTTGGCGGCTACACCTTC
few	NA	TRBV5-8	TRBJ2-1	CASSLTGPFF	TGTGCCAGCAGCTTGACAGGGCCGTTCTTC
many	TRBD1	TRBV6-5	TRBJ1-2	CASSEQGTGERGTF	TGTGCCAGCAGTGAACAAGGGACAGGGGAGAGGGGGACCTTC
NA	TRBD1	TRBV25-1	TRBJ2-7	CASSSGQRYEQYF	TGTGCCAGCAGCTCGGGACAGCGGTACGAGCAGTACTTC
few	NA	TRBV10-2	TRBJ1-1	CASRTPGLGDTEAFF	TGCGCCAGCAGGACCCCGGGACTGGGGGACACTGAAGCTTTCTTT
few	TRBD1	TRBV4-1	TRBJ1-1	CASSLLDRGNTEAFF	TGCGCCAGCAGCCTCCTGGACAGGGGGAACACTGAAGCTTTCTTT
many	TRBD1	TRBV6-5	TRBJ1-4	CASRQDRDLATNEKLFF	TGTGCCAGCAGACAAGACAGGGACCTTGCAACTAATGAAAAACTGTTTTTT
NA	NA	TRBV7-9	TRBJ2-1	CASSWGEPYNEQFF	TGTGCCAGCAGCTGGGGGGAACCCTACAATGAGCAGTTCTTC
many	TRBD2	TRBV5-1	TRBJ2-4	CASILDLGGTLTKNIQYF	TGCGCCAGCATCTTGGATCTCGGGGGGACCCTAACCAAAAACATTCAGTACTTC
few	TRBD2	TRBV4-1	TRBJ2-1	CASSQAERGTRNEQFF	TGCGCCAGCAGCCAAGCTGAGCGGGGGACTAGAAATGAGCAGTTCTTC
NA	TRBD2	TRBV7-2	TRBJ2-2	CASSWGGGAGGELFF	TGTGCCAGCAGCTGGGGCGGGGGGGCCGGAGGGGAGCTGTTTTTT
NA	TRBD2	TRBV4-3	TRBJ2-5	CASSPRGVAGGILETQYF	TGCGCCAGCAGCCCCCGTGGAGTAGCGGGGGGGATTTTGGAGACCCAGTACTTC
NA	TRBD2	TRBV7-9	TRBJ2-1	CASSLVSGGGGQFF	TGTGCCAGCAGCTTAGTATCGGGGGGAGGAGGGCAGTTCTTC
many	NA	TRBV12-3/TRBV12-4	TRBJ1-1	CASGRGNTEAFF	TGTGCCAGCGGAAGGGGGAACACTGAAGCTTTCTTT
many	NA	TRBV12-5	TRBJ1-1	CASGLENTEAFF	TGTGCTAGTGGTTTAGAGAACACTGAAGCTTTCTTT
NA	NA	TRBV6-2/TRBV6-3	TRBJ2-2	CASRKEGFGELFF	TGTGCCAGCAGAAAGGAGGGGTTCGGGGAGCTGTTTTTT
NA	NA	TRBV9	TRBJ1-3	CASSAGSLSGNTIYF	TGTGCCAGCAGCGCAGGTTCCCTCTCTGGAAACACCATATATTTT
few	NA	TRBV6-2/TRBV6-3	TRBJ2-1	CASSYSSMGGTWAGHNEQFF	TGTGCCAGCAGTTACTCGAGTATGGGTGGGACCTGGGCCGGACACAATGAGCAGTTCTTC
many	NA	TRBV12-3/TRBV12-4	TRBJ2-7	CASRSRGLYEQYF	TGTGCCAGCAGATCCAGGGGACTATACGAGCAGTACTTC
NA	NA	TRBV4-2	TRBJ1-2	CASSQGVTGNYGYTF	TGTGCCAGCAGCCAGGGGGTGACGGGTAACTATGGCTACACCTTC
many	NA	TRBV15	TRBJ2-5	CATSSGRDQETQYF	TGTGCCACCAGCAGCGGACGGGACCAAGAGACCCAGTACTTC
NA	NA	TRBV5-4	TRBJ2-7	CASSSSLGGSSYEQYF	TGTGCCAGCAGCTCTAGCCTGGGCGGAAGCTCCTACGAGCAGTACTTC
few	TRBD2	TRBV7-9	TRBJ2-1	CASSSRLAGGNEQFF	TGTGCCAGCAGCTCCAGACTAGCGGGGGGCAATGAGCAGTTCTTC
NA	NA	TRBV6-2/TRBV6-3	TRBJ2-5	CASSYVPRVETQYF	TGTGCCAGCAGTTACGTCCCTCGGGTGGAGACCCAGTACTTC
NA	TRBD2	TRBV19	TRBJ2-7	CASSASGGNSYEQYF	TGTGCCAGTAGTGCTAGCGGGGGGAATAGCTACGAGCAGTACTTC
many	NA	TRBV6-2/TRBV6-3	TRBJ2-2	CASSYSIFFELFF	TGTGCCAGCAGTTACTCGATCTTCTTTGAGCTGTTTTTT
NA	TRBD1	TRBV4-3	TRBJ1-6	CASSPGQGMPPLHF	TGCGCCAGCAGCCCCGGACAGGGCATGCCGCCCCTCCACTTT